A selection of T cell receptor beta chains follows, all from one sample in a study of blood T cell repertoires in COVID-19. Using immunoSEQ multiplex PCR, the repertoire was profiled, and TCRdb retains in-frame clones only, with some absent. The data show approximately 200,000 clones, with approximately 81% seen just once and 18% held by the top ten. Specimen: peripheral blood. These receptors were obtained from a person aged 65-85 years with COVID-19, enrolled during active disease. Each CDR3 is given with its conserved first and last residue. A D gene is named only where the DNA matches it firmly. Clone size is not always given. Where it is, it says once, few, many or a class for expanded clones.

V,J,D,size,CDR3,DNA
TRBV7-2,TRBJ2-7,TRBD1,NA,CASSPYSQGAEQYF,TGTGCCAGCAGCCCCTACTCTCAGGGGGCCGAGCAGTACTTC
TRBV2,TRBJ2-2,NA,NA,CAPPGLVNTGELFF,TGTGCCCCTCCCGGGTTGGTTAACACCGGGGAGCTGTTTTTT
TRBV7-2,TRBJ1-1,TRBD1,NA,CASSLGTGSVAFF,TGTGCCAGCAGCTTAGGGACAGGGAGCGTAGCTTTCTTT
TRBV2,TRBJ1-1,NA,many,CASSFRGSTEAFF,TGTGCCAGCAGTTTTCGAGGGTCGACTGAAGCTTTCTTT
TRBV2,TRBJ1-4,TRBD1,NA,CASSTGQQNEKLFF,TGTGCCAGCAGTACGGGACAGCAAAATGAAAAACTGTTTTTT
TRBV7-9,TRBJ2-7,TRBD1,NA,CASSRPGQGANEQYF,TGTGCCAGCAGCAGGCCGGGACAGGGTGCCAACGAGCAGTACTTC
TRBV6-6,TRBJ2-6,NA,NA,CASSHNRDSSGANVLTF,TGTGCCAGCAGTCATAACAGGGATAGCTCTGGGGCCAACGTCCTGACTTTC
TRBV6-5,TRBJ2-2,NA,NA,CASEVLRAGELFF,TGTGCCAGCGAGGTTTTGAGGGCCGGGGAGCTGTTTTTT
TRBV2,TRBJ1-1,NA,NA,CASSDGLQRGTEAFF,TGTGCCAGCAGTGATGGCCTTCAAAGGGGCACTGAAGCTTTCTTT
TRBV7-2,TRBJ2-5,NA,NA,CASSLVMGRDQETQYF,TGTGCCAGCAGCTTAGTCATGGGGCGCGATCAAGAGACCCAGTACTTC
TRBV6-2/TRBV6-3,TRBJ2-1,TRBD1,NA,CASSYEQGTYNEQFF,TGTGCCAGCAGTTACGAACAGGGGACCTACAATGAGCAGTTCTTC
TRBV21-1,TRBJ2-1,NA,once,CASSKIKRRRGNEQFF,TGTGCCAGCAGCAAAATTAAGCGCCGCCGGGGGAATGAGCAGTTCTTC
TRBV7-8,TRBJ2-1,TRBD1,NA,CASTNWGTGGADEQFF,TGTGCCAGCACCAACTGGGGGACAGGGGGCGCCGATGAGCAGTTCTTC
TRBV5-1,TRBJ2-7,TRBD1,once,CASSLVGTVNTYEQYF,TGCGCCAGCAGCTTGGTGGGGACAGTGAATACCTACGAGCAGTACTTC
TRBV7-2,TRBJ1-5,NA,NA,CASSLGSSQPQHF,TGTGCCAGCAGCTTAGGGTCGAGTCAGCCCCAGCATTTT
TRBV5-5,TRBJ1-2,TRBD1,NA,CASSPGTANYGYTF,TGTGCCAGCAGCCCTGGGACAGCCAACTATGGCTACACCTTC
TRBV5-1,TRBJ2-3,TRBD1,NA,CASSPDRGSSTDTQYF,TGCGCCAGCAGCCCGGACAGGGGCTCTAGCACAGATACGCAGTATTTT
TRBV7-9,TRBJ1-1,TRBD1,few,CASSPGTGVTEAFF,TGTGCCAGCAGCCCCGGGACAGGTGTCACGGAAGCTTTCTTT
TRBV5-4,TRBJ1-2,NA,NA,CASSSPVGYTF,TGTGCCAGCAGTAGCCCGGTGGGCTACACCTTC
TRBV7-2,TRBJ2-1,TRBD1,many,CASSLAKKGQTLYNEQFF,TGTGCCAGCAGCTTAGCAAAGAAGGGACAGACCCTTTACAATGAGCAGTTCTTC
TRBV5-6,TRBJ1-2,TRBD1,NA,CASSLALQGNYGYTF,TGTGCCAGCAGCTTGGCCCTACAGGGGAACTATGGCTACACCTTC
TRBV4-3,TRBJ1-4,NA,NA,CASSQDAVMREKLFF,TGCGCCAGCAGCCAAGATGCAGTTATGAGGGAAAAACTGTTTTTT
TRBV7-9,TRBJ1-6,NA,NA,CASTGQNNSPLHF,TGTGCCAGCACTGGGCAGAATAATTCACCCCTCCACTTT
TRBV28,TRBJ2-3,TRBD2,NA,CASSPRVAGGRGGSDTQYF,TGTGCCAGCAGCCCAAGGGTGGCGGGGGGGCGAGGAGGGTCAGATACGCAGTATTTT
TRBV19,TRBJ1-1,TRBD1,NA,CASSIGQGALPEAFF,TGTGCCAGTAGTATAGGACAGGGGGCGCTTCCGGAAGCTTTCTTT
TRBV28,TRBJ2-4,NA,NA,CASSLLAETAKNIQYF,TGTGCCAGCAGTTTATTGGCCGAAACAGCCAAAAACATTCAGTACTTC